A single sample gave rise to the 26 T cell receptor beta chains below, sequenced in a study of regulatory T cells in long-lasting Graves disease (dated by TCRdb to the early 2020s). Interpreted using the paper, the time point label stands for: newly diagnosed GD, antithyroid drugs for less than 3 months. RNA was extracted from PBMCs in TRIzol for both TCR sequencing and RNA sequencing. Libraries were built with multiplex PCR. Instrument on record: Illumina HiSeq 4000. TCR beta libraries were built with iRepertoire HTBI primers and Arm-PCR amplification of CDR3 regions. TCRdb reworked the public reads: Q25 trimming with fastp, MiXCR clone assembly, productive beta chains retained. CDR3 protein duplicates are merged, each entry listing the most common genes and DNA. The sample contains 200,000 to 300,000 distinct CDR3 sequences, just over 20% of them found a single time. Of the sample, approximately 15% falls within the top ten clones.

Specimen: peripheral blood mononuclear cells (PBMCs), collected at new diagnosis, from a patient treated with antithyroid drugs. All receptors derive from a female donor with Graves disease.

The genes are TRBV4-1 and TRBJ2-2; TRBD2 aligns across 8 bases. With 3 bases clipped from V and 0 bases from J, the junction kept 3 bases outside the gene matches. CDR1 is MGHRA and CDR2 is YSYEKL in the germline V gene. CDR3 length equals 16 residues. The CDR3 sequence: CASSHVAGTNTGELFF. CDR3 in DNA: TGCGCCAGCAGCCACGTAGCGGGAACGAACACCGGGGAGCTGTTTTTT.

This clonotype was observed at least ten times. The chain has TRBV6-2 or TRBV6-3 and TRBJ2-3; 7 bases align to TRBD2. The CDR3 has 15 amino acids. V gave up 5 bases and J gave up 0 bases; unmatched junction bases: 5. Germline CDR1 and CDR2: MNHEY and SVGEGT. The CDR3 reads CASSDASGSTDTQYF. DNA for the CDR3: TGTGCCAGCAGTGATGCTAGCGGTAGCACAGATACGCAGTATTTT.

This clonotype occurred many times. The gene calls are TRBV2 and TRBJ2-7; a weak D match, TRBD2 (6 bases). The CDR3 covers 13 residues. The germline V gene has CDR1 SNHLY and CDR2 FYNNEI. V lost 5 bases and J 6 bases, leaving 14 bases between the germline ends. CDR3 amino acids: CASSLPGASEQYF. CDR3 DNA: TGTGCCAGCAGTCTACCGGGAGCTAGCGAGCAGTACTTC. Together with reference TRBV2 and TRBJ2-7, the CDR3 gives the full variable domain: EPEVTQTPSHQVTQMGQEVILRCVPISNHLYFYWYRQILGQKVEFLVSFYNNEISEKSEIFDDQFSVERPDGSNFTLKIRSTKLEDSAMYFCASSLPGASEQYFGPGTRLTVT.

At least ten counts were recorded for this clonotype. V is TRBV28 and J is TRBJ2-5; 8 nucleotides agree with TRBD1. Germline V gene lookup returns CDR1 MDHEN and CDR2 SYDVKM. The CDR3 extends over 14 amino acids. V shed 5 bases, J shed 3 bases, and the junction held 5 bases outside the gene matches. The CDR3, as DNA: TGTGCCAGCAGTAACCCGGGACAGGAAGAGACCCAGTACTTC. Amino acids: CASSNPGQEETQYF.

Points on this clonotype: This clone may be a read error of a much larger clone one base away. V is TRBV7-3 and J is TRBJ2-1; D is uncertain. CDR1 SGHTA and CDR2 FQGTGA come from the germline V gene. The ends were cut back, 2 bases at V and 5 bases at J, with 4 bases in the middle. This CDR3 comprises 12 residues. CDR3 protein: CASSLSDNEQFF. In DNA form, the CDR3 reads TGTGCCAGCAGCTTATCGGACAATGAGCAGTTCTTC.

This clonotype has a count of ten or more. This chain joins TRBV10-3 and TRBJ2-3, with a weak D call TRBD1 (6 bases). The ends were cut back, 2 bases at V and 8 bases at J, with 14 bases in the middle. CDR3 length: 14 amino acids. CDR1 is ENHRY and CDR2 is SYGVKD in the germline V gene. This CDR3 reads CAISERDIVSTQYF. CDR3 in DNA: TGTGCCATCAGTGAGAGGGACATCGTGAGTACGCAGTATTTT.

This clonotype occurred many times. The chain employs TRBV11-3 and TRBJ2-1; 7 bases line up with TRBD1. The V segment lost 6 bases and the J segment 7 bases; nucleotides outside the gene matches: 12. Germline CDR1 SGHNT, CDR2 YENEEA. The CDR3 is 15 residues long. The CDR3 DNA is TGTGCCAGCAGTTTGGGGGACAGCGGATTTAATGAGCAGTTCTTC. Its protein product is CASSLGDSGFNEQFF.

The J gene is TRBJ2-1, the V gene TRBV9; no clear D gene. Trimming left V 2 bases short and J 0 bases short, with 12 bases between. This CDR3 has 16 amino acids. Germline V lookup: CDR1 SGDLS, CDR2 YYNGEE. Written as DNA, the CDR3 is TGTGCCAGCAGCGTTGAGCGTCTTAGCTCCTACAATGAGCAGTTCTTC. Translation gives CASSVERLSSYNEQFF.

The chain employs TRBV6-2 or TRBV6-3 and TRBJ2-7; D call uncertain. CDR3 length equals 12 residues. Trimming took 6 bases from V and 2 from J, leaving 8 bases between them. Germline V gene data show CDR1 as MNHEY and CDR2 as SVGEGT. In DNA, the CDR3 is TGTGCCAGCAGACCCGGACCCTACGAGCAGTACTTC. This translates into CASRPGPYEQYF.

In this sample, this clonotype turned up many times. The CDR3 loop reads CASRPSVVDYGYTF. Written as DNA, the CDR3 is TGCGCCAGCCGACCGTCGGTGGTGGACTATGGCTACACCTTC. The chain recombines TRBV4-3 with TRBJ1-2; D uncertain. The CDR3 totals 14 residues. CDR1 and CDR2 (germline): LGHNA, YSLEER. Deletions cut 8 bases from V and 3 bases from J, with 16 bases between.

V and J are TRBV5-5 and TRBJ1-6; possibly TRBD1 for D (5 bases). There are 14 residues in the CDR3. V dropped 2 bases and J dropped 7 bases, with 10 bases sitting between them. CDR1 is SGHKS, CDR2 YYEKEE, per germline (reference sequence). The CDR3: CASSLPGTNSPLHF. Here the CDR3 DNA reads TGTGCCAGCAGCTTACCTGGGACCAATTCACCCCTCCACTTT.

The CDR3 nucleotides read TGTGCCAGCAGCCCAGAGAGAGAGACCCAGTACTTC. Protein product: CASSPERETQYF. The gene calls are TRBV3-1 and TRBJ2-5, with D uncertain. The germline V and J ends were trimmed by 4 bases and 4 bases, with 7 bases remaining between them. The germline gives CDR1 LGHDT, CDR2 YNNKEL (reference sequence). This CDR3 has 12 amino acids.

CDR3 loop: CASSLRDRASYEQYF. CDR3 sequence (DNA): TGTGCCAGCAGCTTGCGGGACAGGGCTTCCTACGAGCAGTACTTC. V is TRBV7-8 and J is TRBJ2-7; 9 bases match TRBD1. Germline CDR1 is SGHVS and CDR2 is FQNEAQ. The CDR3 covers 15 residues. Trimming took 3 bases from V and 1 from J; bases not matched to a gene: 4.

This clonotype was counted many times. The chain recombines TRBV6-1 with TRBJ2-7; the D gene is possibly TRBD1 (6 bases). CDR3 length equals 15 residues. The germline gives CDR1 MNHNS, CDR2 SASEGT. Trimming took off 1 base at V and 3 bases at J, with 13 bases between the two ends. The CDR3, as DNA: TGTGCCAGCAGTGAAGAGAGGACAGCCGGCTACGAGCAGTACTTC. It specifies CASSEERTAGYEQYF.

The rearrangement uses TRBV20-1 and TRBJ2-3; D possibly uses TRBD1 or TRBD2 (5 bases each). V was clipped by 0 bases and J by 0 bases, with 7 bases between them. Germline values: CDR1 DFQATT, CDR2 SNEGSKA (reference sequence). This CDR3 is built from 14 residues. For the CDR3, the DNA is TGCAGTGCTAGAGATGGGGGAAGCACAGATACGCAGTATTTT. It yields the protein CSARDGGSTDTQYF.

For this clonotype: Just one base apart from a much larger clone, this may be a read error. The chain uses TRBV6-1 and TRBJ2-7, with 9 bases lining up with TRBD1. CDR3 length: 14 amino acids. Germline CDR1 reads MNHNS; CDR2 reads SASEGT. The CDR3 spells CTSRRADRGHEQYF. The CDR3 coding sequence is TGTACCAGCAGAAGGGCGGACAGGGGACACGAGCAGTACTTC.

This clonotype was recorded many times. This chain joins TRBV13 and TRBJ2-1; no definite D call. The CDR3 length is 15 residues. CDR1 is PRHDT, CDR2 FYEKMQ, per germline (reference sequence). Deletions cut 3 bases from V and 3 bases from J, with 12 bases between. CDR3 protein: CASSLIDLNYNEQFF. As DNA, the CDR3 is TGTGCCAGCAGCTTGATCGACCTCAACTACAATGAGCAGTTCTTC.

This clonotype was counted between two and nine times. The chain has TRBV9 and TRBJ1-2; D gene uncertain. V lost 0 bases to trimming and J lost 3 bases, with 12 bases between them. CDR1 SGDLS and CDR2 YYNGEE come from the germline V gene. The CDR3 length is 15 residues. CDR3 in amino acids: CASSVEPGAHYGYTF. The CDR3 DNA follows: TGTGCCAGCAGCGTAGAGCCCGGTGCGCACTATGGCTACACCTTC.

This clonotype was observed at least ten times. The chain recombines TRBV15 with TRBJ2-3, with 15 nucleotides matching TRBD2. The CDR3 is 18 amino acids. V was clipped by 2 bases and J by 2 bases; unmatched bases: 5. Germline CDR1 and CDR2: LNHNV and YYDKDF (reference sequence). CDR3 sequence: CATSRPGLAGGLTDTQYF. CDR3 in DNA: TGTGCCACCAGCAGACCGGGACTAGCGGGAGGTCTCACAGATACGCAGTATTTT.

This clonotype has at least ten counts. This chain links TRBV28 with TRBJ1-5, with TRBD1 matching over 9 bases. With V trimmed by 10 bases and J by 7 bases, 14 bases remained unmatched. Germline values: CDR1 MDHEN, CDR2 SYDVKM. The CDR3 sequence is 15 residues long. The CDR3 DNA reads as TGTGCCACTGATAAGTGGGACAGGGTACCCCAGCCCCAGCATTTT. As protein: CATDKWDRVPQPQHF.

This clonotype was recorded many times. V gene TRBV11-1 combines with J gene TRBJ1-4; a possible D gene is TRBD1 (5 bases). Per germline, CDR1 SGHAT and CDR2 FQDESV (reference sequence). Trimming pared 5 bases from V and 5 bases from J, leaving 12 bases between. The CDR3 is 14 residues long. The CDR3 is CASSPSGPNEKLFF. The DNA for the CDR3 is TGTGCCAGCAGCCCGTCGGGGCCCAATGAAAAACTGTTTTTT.

This clonotype has a single count. The J gene is TRBJ1-6, the V gene TRBV9; 11 bases agree with TRBD1. The CDR3 is made up of 15 amino acids. Germline assignment: CDR1 SGDLS and CDR2 YYNGEE. V was clipped by 4 bases and J by 10 bases; unmatched bases: 7. CDR3 in amino acids: CASSPLGQGGSPLHF. CDR3 sequence (DNA): TGTGCCAGCAGCCCCTTGGGACAGGGGGGATCACCCCTCCACTTT.

This clonotype showed up many times. The chain carries TRBV24-1 and TRBJ2-2; TRBD1 matches at 11 bases. This CDR3 region has 14 residues. V shed 8 bases and J 4 bases; nucleotides not matched to a gene: 2. Germline values: CDR1 KGHDR, CDR2 SFDVKD. CDR3 DNA: TGTGCCACCAAAGGGACAGGGGGCACCGGGGAGCTGTTTTTT. It specifies CATKGTGGTGELFF.

Ten or more counts support this clonotype. CDR3 nucleotide sequence: TGTGCCAGCAGCTTTGGTAGCGGGAGAACAGATACGCAGTATTTT. This translates into CASSFGSGRTDTQYF. The gene calls are TRBV7-2 and TRBJ2-3; 9 bases are a match to TRBD2. The germline gives CDR1 SGHTA, CDR2 FQGNSA. This CDR3 contains 15 residues. J lost 3 bases, V lost 3 bases, and 4 bases had no gene match.

This clonotype was seen many times. This chain links TRBV10-2 with TRBJ1-5; 7 nucleotides line up with TRBD1. The CDR3 sequence is 13 residues long. Germline values: CDR1 WSHSY, CDR2 SAAADI. V shed 6 bases and J 9 bases; nucleotides not matched to a gene: 8. The CDR3 is CASRPDTGAPQHF. The CDR3 DNA reads as TGCGCCAGCAGACCTGATACAGGGGCGCCCCAGCATTTT.

This clonotype has ten or more counts. The V and J genes are TRBV7-6 and TRBJ2-2; 12 nucleotides line up with TRBD2. The CDR3 covers 16 residues. Germline CDR1 and CDR2: SGHVS and FNYEAQ. With V trimmed by 2 bases and J by 4 bases, 2 bases remained unmatched. For the CDR3, the DNA is TGTGCCAGCAGCTTACGGACTAGCGGGGCCACCGGGGAGCTGTTTTTT. Translated: CASSLRTSGATGELFF.